The clone carrying this T cell receptor (delta chain) was seen at least ten times. Its specificity is not known. With a far larger clone one base away, a read error is the likely cause. Other nucleotide sequences from this sample produce the same CDR3. Flow sorting of PBMC yielded separate Vgamma9/Vdelta2+ and Vdelta2-negative gammadelta T cell populations for bulk repertoire analysis. This record belongs to a study of γδ T cells in repeated Plasmodium falciparum infection. Study summary: Age- and gender-matched Australian children served as comparison for malaria-exposed Malian children. Study outcomes and limitations: Compared with Australian children, Malian Vdelta2-negative repertoires seemed more clonal, less diverse, less shared.

Both TRG and TRD chains were sequenced from each sorted sample. TCRdb applied CATT to the multiplex PCR reads for clone calling. The repertoire includes 80,000 to 95,000 delta-chain clones, more than 1.4% of them detected once, and roughly 9.5% sits in the top ten. The CDR3 runs 14 residues. CDR1 is GEAIGNYY, CDR2 EKD, per germline. The V end was cut by 0 bases, the J end by 2 bases, with 9 bases between. The sample was gamma-delta T cells from blood. The rearrangement joins TRDV2 to TRDJ1; perhaps TRDD3 as D (6 bases). This sequence originates from a pool of human donors (malaria-infected and uninfected, not separated). The CDR3 DNA follows: TGTGCCTGTGACACCCTGGGGCAAACCGATAAACTCATCTTT. The encoded protein is CACDTLGQTDKLIF.